This record concerns one T cell receptor (beta chain) sequence. This clonotype was seen repeatedly, ten times or more. This clone's antigen is unknown. Base qualities are not recorded, but no much larger clone differs from it by a single base. Receptor amplification or capture employed RT-PCR. Sequencing relied on an Illumina HiSeq 2500. TCRdb trimmed public reads at Q25 via fastp, called clones via MiXCR and kept in-frame beta chains. Rows are unified per CDR3 protein, each entry keeping the most common DNA and genes. The sample table contains 500,000 to 600,000 distinct CDR3 sequences; only one count was recorded for approximately 11% of them. The ten biggest clones cover more than 9.5% of the sample. This sample was taken from a study of response to subunit inactivated influenza vaccine (dated by TCRdb to about 2018). In the study overall: Deep quantitative profiling of the T cell receptor repertoire was used in the study to follow responses to a trivalent subunit inactivated influenza vaccine. Points the paper makes about the study in general: The authors suggested that each seasonal influenza vaccination may recruit only a limited number of new T cells.

This same sample was also taken into another study, of T cells expressing NK-cell markers. That second publication adds: 5'RACE template switching, by which a universal primer site and unique molecular identifiers were added, was used to make TCR beta cDNA libraries. TCR beta-chain repertoires were profiled in sorted CD3+CD56+NKG2C+, CD3+CD56+NKG2C- and CD3+CD56-NKG2C+ T-cell subsets from about 8 donors. Among the eight sequenced donors, seven were HCMV-seropositive and one was HCMV-seronegative. In several experiments an anti-gammadeltaTCR antibody was added to restrict sorting to alphabetaTCR-expressing T cells. In roughly six donors, the dominant CD3+CD56+NKG2C+ clonotypes ranked among the top 10 CD8+ clonotypes, making up roughly 1.0-7.0% of CD8+ T cells. Those dominant clonotypes were again the most abundant among CD3+CD56-NKG2C+ cells in a handful of donors, at about 25-65%. It remained unclear whether the expanded NKG2C-expressing T cell clones were specific for HCMV antigens. The eight sequenced donors were randomly selected healthy volunteers, three men and five women. To determine HCMV serostatus, a commercial ELISA kit was used to detect HCMV-specific IgG in serum. Peripheral blood mononuclear cells were isolated from blood by Ficoll density gradient centrifugation. For a handful of donors, bulk peripheral blood T-cell repertoires were additionally sequenced from unsorted PBMC. Synthesis of cDNA was primed from the TCR beta constant segment and was followed by two consecutive PCR amplification steps. Libraries were sequenced as 2 x 150 bp reads on Illumina HiSeq 2000/2500, MiSeq or NextSeq. MIGEC was used to demultiplex reads and group the reads by UMI, and MiTCR was used to assemble and quantify clonotypes. To exclude erroneous sequences, any TCR cDNA sequence not supported by at least two reads was discarded. Downstream repertoire analysis used the tcR package, and clonotypes were matched across fractions by CDR3 nucleotide sequence plus V segment. VDJmatch was used to annotate antigen specificity against VDJdb, with one amino acid substitution in CDR3 allowed.

This sequence was found in a man aged 50-59 years who received an inactivated influenza vaccine. Donor details come from another sample of the same person, matched by shared clones. The specimen comprised PBMCs from blood, sampled on the day of vaccination.

CDR3 protein: CASSPQVAGVTGELFF. The DNA is TGTGCCAGCAGTCCCCAGGTAGCGGGAGTTACCGGGGAGCTGTTTTTT. Recombination linked TRBV12-3 or TRBV12-4 to TRBJ2-2, and TRBD2 aligns with 9 junction nucleotides. Clipping removes 5 bases from V and 5 bases from J, with 9 as the unmatched junction base count. Inclusive of the bounding cysteine and phenylalanine, the CDR3 is 16 residues long. Left in the record is the CDR3 DNA by itself, 48 bases read in frame from the first base.